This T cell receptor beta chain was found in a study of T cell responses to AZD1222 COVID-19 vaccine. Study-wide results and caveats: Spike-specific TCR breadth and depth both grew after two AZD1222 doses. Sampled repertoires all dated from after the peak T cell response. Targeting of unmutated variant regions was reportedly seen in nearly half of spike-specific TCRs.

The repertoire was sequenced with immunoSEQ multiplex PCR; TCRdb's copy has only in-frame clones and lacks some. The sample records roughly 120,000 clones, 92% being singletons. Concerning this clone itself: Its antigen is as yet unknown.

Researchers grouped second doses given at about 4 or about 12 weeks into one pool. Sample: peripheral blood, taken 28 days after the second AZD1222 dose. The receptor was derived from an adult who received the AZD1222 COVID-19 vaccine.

CDR3 loop: CASSVTGDANYGYTF. The DNA for the CDR3 is TGTGCCAGCAGCGTAACAGGGGACGCTAACTATGGCTACACCTTC. The chain employs TRBV7-8 and TRBJ1-2; 7 bases map to TRBD1. CDR1 is SGHVS and CDR2 is FQNEAQ in the germline V gene. The CDR3 is 15 amino acids. The V segment lost 5 bases and the J segment 0 bases; nucleotides outside the gene matches: 6.